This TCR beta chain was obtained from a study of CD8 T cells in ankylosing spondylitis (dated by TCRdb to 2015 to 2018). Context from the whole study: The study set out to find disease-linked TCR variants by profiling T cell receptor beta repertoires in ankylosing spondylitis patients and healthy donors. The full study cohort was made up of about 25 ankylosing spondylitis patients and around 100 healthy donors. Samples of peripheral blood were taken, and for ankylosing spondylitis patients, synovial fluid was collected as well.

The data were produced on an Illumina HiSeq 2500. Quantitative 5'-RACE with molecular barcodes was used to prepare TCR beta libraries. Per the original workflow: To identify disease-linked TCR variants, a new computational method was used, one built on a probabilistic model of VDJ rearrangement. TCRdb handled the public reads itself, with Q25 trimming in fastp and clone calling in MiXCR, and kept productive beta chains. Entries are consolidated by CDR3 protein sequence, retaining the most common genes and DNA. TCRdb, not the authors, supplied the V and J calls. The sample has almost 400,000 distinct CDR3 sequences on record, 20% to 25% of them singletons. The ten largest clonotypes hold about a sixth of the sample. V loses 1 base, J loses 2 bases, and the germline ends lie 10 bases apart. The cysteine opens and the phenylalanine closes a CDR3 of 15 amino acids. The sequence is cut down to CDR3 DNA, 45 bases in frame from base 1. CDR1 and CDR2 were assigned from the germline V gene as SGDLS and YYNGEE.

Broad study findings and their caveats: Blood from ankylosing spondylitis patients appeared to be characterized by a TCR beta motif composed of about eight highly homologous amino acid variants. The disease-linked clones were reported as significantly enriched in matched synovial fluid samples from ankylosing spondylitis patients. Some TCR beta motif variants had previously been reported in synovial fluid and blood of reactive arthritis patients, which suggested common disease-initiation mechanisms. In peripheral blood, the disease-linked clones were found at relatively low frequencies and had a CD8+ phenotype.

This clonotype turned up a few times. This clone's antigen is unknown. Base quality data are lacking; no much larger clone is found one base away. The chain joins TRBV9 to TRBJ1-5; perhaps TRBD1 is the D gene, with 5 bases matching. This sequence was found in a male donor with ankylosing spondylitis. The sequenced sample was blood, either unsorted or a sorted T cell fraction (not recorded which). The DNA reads TGTGCCAGCAGCGTAAGGGGAGGACGCAATCAGCCCCAGCATTTT. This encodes CASSVRGGRNQPQHF.